Following are 8 T cell receptor beta chains from one sample sequenced in a study of blood T cells in healthy people across ages. The use of a sample-barcoded 5' primer and a J-beta primer mix characterized a second PCR of roughly 7 to 11 cycles. TCRdb re-derived calls from the 5' RACE reads in MiXCR, one entry per CDR3 protein. The sample lists 1.5 million to 2 million distinct CDR3 sequences, roughly 50% seen once, with less than 2.5% in the top ten. The sequenced material came from blood. Every receptor here comes from a woman aged 40 to 50 in good health.

The V gene is TRBV2, the J gene TRBJ2-5, with TRBD2 identical over 11 bases. Germline V gene sequence: CDR1 SNHLY, CDR2 FYNNEI. CDR3 length equals 16 residues. The V segment lost 6 bases and the J segment 0 bases; nucleotides outside the gene matches: 6. CDR3 coding DNA: TGTGCCAGCAGCGAACTAGCGGGGGACAACCAAGAGACCCAGTACTTC. Translation gives CASSELAGDNQETQYF.

This clonotype was found once. Sequence at one end of the junction differs from germline and may be a read error. The chain combines TRBV14 with TRBJ1-4, with unresolved D. This CDR3 has 12 residues. Germline V gene sequence: CDR1 SGHDN, CDR2 FVKESK. Here the CDR3 DNA reads TGTGCCAGCAGCCAAGTTGATGAAAGACTGTTTTTT. Its protein product is CASSQVDERLFF.

This clonotype was found a few times. The V call is TRBV20-1, the J call TRBJ2-5, with D possibly called TRBD1 or TRBD2 (7 bases each). Germline-derived CDR1 and CDR2 are DFQATT and SNEGSKA (reference sequence). This CDR3 has 15 residues. V lost 0 bases to trimming and J lost 9 bases, with 20 bases between them. The DNA of the CDR3 is TGCAGTGCTAGAGAAGGGCGGGGGCCCACAGGGGCCCAGTACTTC. This translates into CSAREGRGPTGAQYF.

This clonotype was seen only a few times. The chain carries TRBV29-1 and TRBJ2-1; D is unresolved. Germline CDR1 reads SQVTM; CDR2 reads ANQGSEA. V lost 4 bases and J 2 bases, leaving 9 bases between the germline ends. The CDR3 has 13 amino acids. CDR3 region: CSVVSPTYNEQFF. As DNA, the CDR3 is TGCAGCGTTGTCTCACCTACCTACAATGAGCAGTTCTTC.

CDR3 nucleotides: TGTGCCAGCAGGCAAGCTAGCGCCGATACGCAGTATTTT. Its translation is CASRQASADTQYF. The V call is TRBV7-3, the J call TRBJ2-3; tentative D call: TRBD2 (6 bases). Germline V gives CDR1 SGHTA, CDR2 FQGTGA. Trimming pared 6 bases from V and 6 bases from J, leaving 13 bases between. The CDR3 is 13 amino acids.

The J gene is TRBJ2-1, the V gene TRBV6-2 or TRBV6-3; TRBD2 matches 10 bases. The junction had 7 bases not matched to a gene; V was cut back by 0 bases and J by 8 bases. This CDR3 is built from 16 residues. CDR1 and CDR2 (germline): MNHEY, SVGEGT. The CDR3 reads CASSYSPAGGLHEQFF. The CDR3 bases are TGTGCCAGCAGTTACTCCCCAGCGGGGGGGCTCCATGAGCAGTTCTTC.

The V and J genes are TRBV7-9 and TRBJ2-3, with D perhaps TRBD2 (5 bases). Between the trimmed V and J ends, which lost 3 bases and 2 bases, there was a span of 15 bases. Per the germline V gene, CDR1 is SEHNR and CDR2 is FQNEAQ (reference sequence). The CDR3 has 16 amino acids. The CDR3 nucleotides are TGTGCCAGCAGCTTTTCGGGAAAAAAGGACACAGATACGCAGTATTTT. Encoded protein: CASSFSGKKDTDTQYF.

The chain combines TRBV5-1 with TRBJ1-1; 8 nucleotides line up with TRBD1. CDR1 and CDR2 (germline): SGHRS, YFSETQ. V was pared by 2 bases and J by 7 bases, with 10 bases of the junction left unmatched. The CDR3 consists of 15 residues. The DNA of the CDR3 is TGCGCCAGCAGCTTCACTTCCCCGGGACAGGATGAAGCTTTCTTT. Protein sequence: CASSFTSPGQDEAFF.